This record covers a single TCR beta chain. Its antigen remains unidentified. These data originate in a study of cytomegalovirus exposure and HLA in healthy donors. Overall study: Earlier results showed 90 million to 120 million unique TCR beta sequences derived from roughly 180 million T cells. Study-level results: Common viral pathogens seemed to be connected with several of the most significant clusters, according to a later analysis. Owing to their indistinguishability, certain V segments, notably TRBV6-2 and TRBV6-3, were excluded. Usually a TCR sequence was rare, but some public TCRs were found in many donors.

Germline lookup yields CDR1 SGHRS and CDR2 YFSETQ. The CDR3 extends over 18 amino acids. Trimming removed 2 bases from V and 4 bases from J; junction bases left unmatched: 13. The PCR made use of 60 Vbeta and 13 Jbeta primers. The method was immunoSEQ multiplex PCR; TCRdb's version includes in-frame clones alone and lacks a portion of them. The repertoire includes over 150,000 clones, more than 60% of them detected once, and around 3.6% sits in the top ten. Sequencing used PBMCs. The clonotype comes from a woman in her thirties or forties in good health and CMV-seronegative. The chain joins TRBV5-1 to TRBJ2-5; TRBD1 agrees at 11 bases. For the CDR3, the DNA is TGCGCCAGCAGCTTACCAACCGGGACAGGGGGTCGGAGAGAGACCCAGTACTTC. Protein: CASSLPTGTGGRRETQYF.